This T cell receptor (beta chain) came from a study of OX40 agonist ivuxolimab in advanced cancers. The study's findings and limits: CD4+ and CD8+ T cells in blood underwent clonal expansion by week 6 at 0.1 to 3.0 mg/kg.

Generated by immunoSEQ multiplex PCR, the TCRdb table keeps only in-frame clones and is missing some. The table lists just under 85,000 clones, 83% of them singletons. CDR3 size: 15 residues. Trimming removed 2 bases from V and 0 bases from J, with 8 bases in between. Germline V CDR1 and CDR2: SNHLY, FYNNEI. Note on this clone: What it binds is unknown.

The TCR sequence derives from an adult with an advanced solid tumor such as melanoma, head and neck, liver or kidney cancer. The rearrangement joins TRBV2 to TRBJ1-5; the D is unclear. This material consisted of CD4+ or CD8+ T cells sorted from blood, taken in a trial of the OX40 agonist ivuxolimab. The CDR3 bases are TGTGCCAGCAGTGAAATGGGTTTTAGCAATCAGCCCCAGCATTTT. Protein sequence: CASSEMGFSNQPQHF.